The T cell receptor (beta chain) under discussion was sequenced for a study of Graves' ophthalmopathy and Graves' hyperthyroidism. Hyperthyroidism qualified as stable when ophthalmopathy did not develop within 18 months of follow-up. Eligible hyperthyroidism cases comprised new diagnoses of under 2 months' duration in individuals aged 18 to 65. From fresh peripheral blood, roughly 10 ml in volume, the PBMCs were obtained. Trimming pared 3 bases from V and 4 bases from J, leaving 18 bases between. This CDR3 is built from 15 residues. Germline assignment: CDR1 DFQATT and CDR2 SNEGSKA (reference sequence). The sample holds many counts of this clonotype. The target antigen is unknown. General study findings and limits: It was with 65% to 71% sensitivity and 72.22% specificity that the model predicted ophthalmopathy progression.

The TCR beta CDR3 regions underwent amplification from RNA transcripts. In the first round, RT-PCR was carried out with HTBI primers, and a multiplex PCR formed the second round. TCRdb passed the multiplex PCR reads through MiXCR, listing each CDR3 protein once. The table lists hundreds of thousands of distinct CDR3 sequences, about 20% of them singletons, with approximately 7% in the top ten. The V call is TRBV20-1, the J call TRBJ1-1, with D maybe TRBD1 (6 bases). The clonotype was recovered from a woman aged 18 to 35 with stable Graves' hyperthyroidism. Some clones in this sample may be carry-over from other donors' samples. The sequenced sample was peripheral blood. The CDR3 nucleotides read TGCAGTGCTAGTCGGGGGGGCCGGTCCAGCACTGAAGCTTTCTTT. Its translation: CSASRGGRSSTEAFF.